This is a list of T cell receptor beta chains from one sample in a study of blood T cells in healthy people across ages. MiXCR was run by TCRdb on the 5' RACE reads, yielding one entry per CDR3 protein. The table records 910,000 or so distinct CDR3 sequences, around 54% of them present only once. Input material: blood. Receptors were obtained from a woman aged 60 to 75 in good health. The conserved cysteine and the conserved F or W are not part of the CDR3 here. The order of the fields is V gene, J gene, CDR3 length, CDR3 protein.

>TRBV20-1|TRBJ2-1|13
SGAGGPSSYNEQF
>TRBV10-3|-|13
AISYAASSYNEQY
>TRBV28|TRBJ2-7|13
ASSQSGWASYEQY
>TRBV7-2|TRBJ2-3|12
ASSVGSATDTQY
>TRBV20-1|TRBJ2-7|11
SARNSGTYEQY
>TRBV7-2|TRBJ2-7|16
ASSLGLAGGGYDYEQY
>TRBV6-5|TRBJ1-2|13
ASSYWRNRDDGYT
>TRBV20-1|-|11
SAPGSGSETQY
>TRBV12-3/TRBV12-4|TRBJ2-1|9
ASRGGIEQF
>TRBV3-1|-|13
ASSPTWGYQETQY
>TRBV27|TRBJ2-7|14
ASSLSISFLSYEQY
>TRBV7-2|TRBJ2-3|10
AGSLRTDTQY
>TRBV15|TRBJ2-7|14
ATSSLWEATSYEQY
>TRBV20-1|TRBJ2-4|11
STMGVAKNIQY
>TRBV12-5|TRBJ2-7|10
ARAGDSYEQY
>TRBV10-3|TRBJ2-3|13
AISEDGTSTDTQY
>TRBV2|TRBJ2-2|12
ASKSGIDTGELF
>TRBV28|TRBJ1-2|11
ASTGTANCGYT
>TRBV20-1|TRBJ1-2|9
SASSHQGYT
>TRBV7-8|TRBJ1-1|11
ASSDVFYTEAF
>TRBV4-3|TRBJ2-7|14
ASSRGPQGSSYEQY
>TRBV28|TRBJ2-7|13
ASRRLLGANYEQY
>TRBV12-3/TRBV12-4|TRBJ2-3|12
ASREQGTTDTQY
>TRBV12-3/TRBV12-4|TRBJ1-2|13
ASSFFGTGEYGYT
>TRBV7-8|-|13
ASSLARDRGETQY
>TRBV27|-|13
ASSLAAGAGETQY
>TRBV6-2/TRBV6-3|TRBJ2-4|16
ASSPQRQSGVAKNIQY
>TRBV20-1|TRBJ2-4|10
SARVFENIQY
>TRBV5-1|TRBJ2-5|14
ASSLAGQIDQETQY
>TRBV29-1|TRBJ2-7|11
SARGRGPYEQY
>TRBV20-1|TRBJ2-5|7
SASRTQY
>TRBV28|TRBJ2-7|12
ASSLLNPGDEQY
>TRBV7-2|TRBJ2-4|17
ASSQTSDEGRIAKNIQY
>TRBV5-1|TRBJ2-1|11
ASSSGPRDVQF
>TRBV11-2|TRBJ2-3|12
ASSATINTDTQY